The 10 T cell receptor beta chains in this list originate from one sample, sequenced in a study of technical replicates of blood from a few donors. Sequencing used immunoSEQ multiplex PCR; TCRdb keeps in-frame clones, though not all of them. The table records under 90,000 clones, around 94% of them present only once. Sequences were obtained from T cells isolated from PBMCs. The receptors were sampled from a human donor in good health.

The chain is built from TRBV6-1 and TRBJ1-1; 7 nucleotides line up with TRBD1. V trimming: 6 bases; J trimming: 4 bases; junction bases outside the gene matches: 8. CDR1 is MNHNS and CDR2 is SASEGT in the germline V gene. The CDR3 loop spans 14 amino acids. The CDR3 protein is CASSRVTGATEAFF. CDR3 in DNA: TGTGCCAGCAGCAGGGTTACAGGGGCCACTGAAGCTTTCTTT.

This sequence joins TRBV10-1 and TRBJ2-3, with D tentatively TRBD2 (6 bases). From germline, CDR1 is WNHNN and CDR2 SYGVQD (reference sequence). This CDR3 comprises 14 residues. Trimming removed 5 bases at V and 2 bases at J, with 11 bases between. CDR3 coding DNA: TGCGCCAGCAGTCGGGACTTCAACACAGATACGCAGTATTTT. Translating it yields CASSRDFNTDTQYF.

This chain connects TRBV5-1 to TRBJ2-5, with 8 bases fitting TRBD2. The CDR3 loop spans 16 amino acids. Germline assignment: CDR1 SGHRS and CDR2 YFSETQ. The ends lost 4 bases at V and 3 bases at J; junction bases unmatched: 11. As DNA, the CDR3 is TGCGCCAGCAGCGTACCTAGCGGGTTAGGGGAAGAGACCCAGTACTTC. It yields the protein CASSVPSGLGEETQYF.

The V call is TRBV6-1, the J call TRBJ1-4, with 9 bases lining up with TRBD1. The CDR3 has 14 amino acids. The V gene end was trimmed by 5 bases and the J gene end by 8 bases; junction bases not matched to a gene: 6. CDR1 is MNHNS and CDR2 is SASEGT in the germline V gene. The CDR3 loop is CASSLDRGGEKLFF. CDR3 sequence (DNA): TGTGCCAGCAGTCTTGACAGGGGGGGGGAAAAACTGTTTTTT.

The genes are TRBV28 and TRBJ2-2; 7 bases are shared with TRBD1. This CDR3 region has 14 residues. Germline CDR1 reads MDHEN; CDR2 reads SYDVKM. J lost 4 bases, V lost 3 bases, and 2 bases had no gene match. This chain's CDR3 is CASSFTGVTGELFF. The CDR3 region has the DNA TGTGCCAGCAGTTTCACAGGGGTCACCGGGGAGCTGTTTTTT.

This chain joins TRBV2 and TRBJ2-2; 10 nucleotides match TRBD2. V shed 2 bases and J 6 bases; nucleotides not matched to a gene: 3. The CDR3 length is 15 residues. The germline CDR1 and CDR2 sequences are SNHLY and FYNNEI. This CDR3 is CASSEPLAGAGELFF. DNA for the CDR3: TGTGCCAGCAGTGAACCGCTAGCGGGAGCCGGGGAGCTGTTTTTT.

This sequence joins TRBV6-5 and TRBJ1-2; 7 bases are shared with TRBD1. The length of the CDR3 is 15 residues. Trimming at V came to 5 bases and at J to 2 bases, leaving 8 bases not matched to a gene. Germline V lookup: CDR1 MNHEY, CDR2 SVGAGI. The CDR3 reads CASSRDGRGNYGYTF. The CDR3 DNA sequence: TGTGCCAGCAGTCGTGACGGCAGGGGGAACTATGGCTACACCTTC.

The chain employs TRBV27 and TRBJ2-7; 7 nucleotides align to TRBD1. V was pared by 4 bases and J by 4 bases, with 4 bases of the junction left unmatched. Germline V CDR1 and CDR2: MNHEY, SMNVEV (reference sequence). The CDR3 extends over 13 amino acids. This CDR3 reads CASSWGQSYEQYF. In DNA, the CDR3 is TGTGCCAGCAGTTGGGGACAGTCGTACGAGCAGTACTTC.

Only a few counts were recorded for this clone. The chain carries TRBV6-6 and TRBJ1-5; D remains unclear. The CDR3 totals 14 residues. Trimming cost V 0 bases and J 6 bases, with 9 bases left between them. The germline V gene encodes CDR1 MNHNY and CDR2 SVGAGI (reference sequence). CDR3 loop: CASSYSGLSQPQHF. The CDR3 DNA reads as TGTGCCAGCAGTTACTCGGGCCTCAGTCAGCCCCAGCATTTT.

The chain links TRBV6-6 to TRBJ2-1, with a weak D call TRBD1 (6 bases). Germline V gene sequence: CDR1 MNHNY, CDR2 SVGAGI (reference sequence). This CDR3 contains 16 residues. The V end was cut by 3 bases, the J end by 9 bases, with 21 bases between. CDR3 in DNA: TGTGCCAGCAGTTATGTACTCTGGGGGCGCTTTGGTGAGCAGTTCTTC. Its protein product is CASSYVLWGRFGEQFF.